The clone carrying this TCR beta chain was seen many times. This record belongs to a study of neurological immune-mediated disorders. TCRdb ran MiXCR on the 5' RACE reads and lists one entry per CDR3 protein. The top ten hold under 4.5% of the sample, which has around 38,000 distinct CDR3 sequences, about 15% seen once. There are 17 residues in the CDR3. This sequence joins TRBV21-1 and TRBJ1-6. TRBV21-1 is designated a pseudogene. Sequencing was carried out using CD4+ T cells from blood. The receptor was isolated from a woman between 55 and 75 years old with HTLV-1-associated myelopathy (HAM/TSP). DNA for the CDR3: TGTGCCAGCAGCCCCAAAGGGTCAAAAGGGTTCTGTTCACCCCTCCACTTT. Its protein product is CASSPKGSKGFCSPLHF.